The clone carrying this TCR beta chain was seen at least ten times. The antigen remains unidentified. This sample is part of a study of T cells in Graves' hyperthyroidism and ophthalmopathy. Study results and caveats: Most thyroid clonotypes that were expanded above 0.001 also turned up in blood. Classification by a 13 V-J model distinguished ophthalmopathy from stable hyperthyroidism.

The CDR3 sequence is 12 residues long. Germline CDR1 and CDR2: MNHEY and SVGEGT. Trimming removed 6 bases at V and 4 bases at J, with 9 bases between. RNA transcripts gave rise to amplified TCR beta CDR3 regions. TCR CDR3 regions were first amplified by RT-PCR with HTBI primers. One entry per CDR3 protein results from TCRdb running MiXCR on the multiplex PCR reads. This sample has approximately 520,000 distinct CDR3 sequences, with approximately 25% found just once. Exclusion of a patient resulted from uncontrolled infection, other autoimmune disease, pregnancy or lactation. Every diagnosis used clinical symptoms, serum thyroxine and TRAb, thyroid ultrasound and orbital computed tomography.

The sample consisted of blood. The receptor's source is a woman aged 25 to 45 with Graves' ophthalmopathy. The chain couples TRBV6-2 or TRBV6-3 to TRBJ2-5; possible D gene TRBD1, 6 bases. The CDR3 coding sequence is TGTGCCAGCAGAACAGGGCCAGAGACCCAGTACTTC. The encoded protein is CASRTGPETQYF.